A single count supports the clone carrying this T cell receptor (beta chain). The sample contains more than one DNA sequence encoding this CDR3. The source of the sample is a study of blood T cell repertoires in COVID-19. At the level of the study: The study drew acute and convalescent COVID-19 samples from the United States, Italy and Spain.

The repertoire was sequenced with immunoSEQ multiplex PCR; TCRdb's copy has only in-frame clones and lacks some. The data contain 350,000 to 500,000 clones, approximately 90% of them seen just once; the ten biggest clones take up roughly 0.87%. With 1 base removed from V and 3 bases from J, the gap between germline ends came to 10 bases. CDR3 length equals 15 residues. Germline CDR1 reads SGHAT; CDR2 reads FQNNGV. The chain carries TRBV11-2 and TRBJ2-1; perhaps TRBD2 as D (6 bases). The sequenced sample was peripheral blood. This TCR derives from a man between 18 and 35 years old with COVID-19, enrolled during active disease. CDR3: CASSLGQGGYNEQFF. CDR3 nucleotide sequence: TGTGCCAGCAGCTTAGGGCAGGGAGGCTACAATGAGCAGTTCTTC.